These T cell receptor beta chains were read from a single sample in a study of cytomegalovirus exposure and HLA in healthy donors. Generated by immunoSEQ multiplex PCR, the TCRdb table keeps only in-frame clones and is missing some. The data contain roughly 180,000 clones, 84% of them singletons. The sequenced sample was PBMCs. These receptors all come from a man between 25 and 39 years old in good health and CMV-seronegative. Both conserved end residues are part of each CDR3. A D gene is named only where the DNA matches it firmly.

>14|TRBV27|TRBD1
CASRGTGHPYEQYF
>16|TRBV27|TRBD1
CASSLRAGGRAGELFF
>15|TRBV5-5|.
CASSPLSAAQETQYF
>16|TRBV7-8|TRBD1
CASSLPAGQGDGSYTF
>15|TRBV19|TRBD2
CASAATSGFTDTQYF
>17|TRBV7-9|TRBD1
CASSGDRDLRANEKLFF
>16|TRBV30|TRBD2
CAWSVGSGSVGETQYF
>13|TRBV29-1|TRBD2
CSVGLAGGRVQYF
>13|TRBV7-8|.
CAIQDNSGNTIYF
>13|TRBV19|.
CASAGIGQETQYF
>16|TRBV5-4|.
CASSWDTAIGQYEQYF
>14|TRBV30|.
CAWNGGYTYNEQFF
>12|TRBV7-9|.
CASSQGGTEAFF
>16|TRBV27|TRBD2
CASSLFDGGARETQYF
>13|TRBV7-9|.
CASSLVGRYEQYF
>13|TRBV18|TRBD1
CASSTGGTDTQYF
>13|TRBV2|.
CASSSRLNTEAFF
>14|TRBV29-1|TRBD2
CSVDPSGVKETQYF
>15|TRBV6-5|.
CASSYSWRGGTEAFF
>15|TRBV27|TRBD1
CASSSNRGLNYGYTF
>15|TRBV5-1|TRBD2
CASSFLAGAKNIQYF
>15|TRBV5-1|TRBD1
CASSLGQGDSQPQHF
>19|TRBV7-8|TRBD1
CASSLTDRGVRYSNQPQHF
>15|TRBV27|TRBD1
CASSRTGGSGNTIYF
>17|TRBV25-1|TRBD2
CASSALGLAGITDTQYF
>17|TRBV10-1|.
CASSESPNQEGSYEQYF
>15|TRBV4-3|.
CASSQDAGRGNTIYF
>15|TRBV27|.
CASSRLTGSETGYTF
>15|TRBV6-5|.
CASSYSEPSTGELFF
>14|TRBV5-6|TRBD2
CASSPTSGPYEQYF
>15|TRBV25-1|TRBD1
CASSGQGLTNEKLFF
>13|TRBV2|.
CASSGGFYQPQHF
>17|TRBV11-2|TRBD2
CASSPGSSGGSQETQYF
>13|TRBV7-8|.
CASSRSRVNEQFF
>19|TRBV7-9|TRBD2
CASSFPLRLAGVSTDTQYF
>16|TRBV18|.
CASSPPGGRDTGELFF
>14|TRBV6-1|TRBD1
CASREDRVREKLFF
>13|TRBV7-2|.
CASSYDRVNEAFF
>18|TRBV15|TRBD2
CATSRDSQTSGGAFEQFF